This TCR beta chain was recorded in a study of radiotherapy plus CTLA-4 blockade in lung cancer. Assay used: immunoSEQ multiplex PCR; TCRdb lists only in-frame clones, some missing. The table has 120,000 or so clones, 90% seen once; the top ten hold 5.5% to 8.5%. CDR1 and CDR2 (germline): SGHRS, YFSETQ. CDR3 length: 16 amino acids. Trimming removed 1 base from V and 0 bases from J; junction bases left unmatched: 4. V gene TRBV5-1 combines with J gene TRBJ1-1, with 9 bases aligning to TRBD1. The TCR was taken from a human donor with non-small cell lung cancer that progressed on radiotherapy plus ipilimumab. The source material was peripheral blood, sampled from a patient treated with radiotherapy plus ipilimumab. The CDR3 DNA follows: TGCGCCAGCAGCTTGACGGGACAGGGAATGAACACTGAAGCTTTCTTT. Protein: CASSLTGQGMNTEAFF.